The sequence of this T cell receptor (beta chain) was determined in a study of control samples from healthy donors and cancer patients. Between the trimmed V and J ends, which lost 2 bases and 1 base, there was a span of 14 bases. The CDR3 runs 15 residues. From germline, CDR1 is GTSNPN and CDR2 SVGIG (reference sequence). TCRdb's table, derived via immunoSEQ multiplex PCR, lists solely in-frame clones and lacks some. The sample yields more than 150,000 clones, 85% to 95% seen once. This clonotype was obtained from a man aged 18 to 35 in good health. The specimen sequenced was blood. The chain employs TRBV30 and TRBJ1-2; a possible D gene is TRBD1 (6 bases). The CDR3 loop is CAWSPAYRDNYGYTF. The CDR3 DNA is TGTGCCTGGAGTCCAGCGTACAGGGATAACTATGGCTACACCTTC.